This T cell receptor (beta chain) stems from a study of T cell responses to AZD1222 COVID-19 vaccine. Whole-study results and caveats: There were mostly white British donors and more females than males, and clonal diversity was possibly underestimated. Targets within unmutated variant regions were reportedly found for nearly half of spike-specific TCRs.

Sequencing was performed with immunoSEQ multiplex PCR; in TCRdb, only in-frame clones are kept and a portion is missing. The sample includes roughly 180,000 clones, 80% to 90% of them seen just once. Worth noting for this clone: Antigen specificity is unknown.

V lost 3 bases and J lost 1; bases outside the gene matches: 2. The germline V gene has CDR1 MNHEY and CDR2 SVGAGI. This CDR3 has 15 residues. This specimen was peripheral blood, taken on day 0 of AZD1222 vaccination. The gene calls are TRBV6-5 and TRBJ2-2; 7 positions agree with TRBD1. The sequence was obtained from an adult in good health. DNA of the CDR3: TGTGCCAGCAGTTATACAGGGGAGAACACCGGGGAGCTGTTTTTT. Its translation is CASSYTGENTGELFF.